The sequence of this T cell receptor (beta chain) was determined in a study of tumor-infiltrating lymphocytes in primary liver carcinoma. Study-level results: In tumor-adjacent and tumor-blood pairs, overlap was lower than in tumor region pairs. It was observed that only about 8-24% of the top clones appeared in every one of the five tumor regions. Tumors carried a top-250-clone fraction significantly exceeding that of blood (p = 0.039).

Germline assignment: CDR1 MDHEN and CDR2 SYDVKM. V was cut by 6 bases and J by 1 base, with 9 bases left in between. The CDR3 sequence is 14 residues long. On this clonotype itself: The antigen is unknown.

Reverse transcription of about 500 ng total RNA with a constant-region primer produced TCR beta cDNA. Slightly modified ARM-PCR served as the procedure for the TCR beta libraries. These libraries came from three rounds of nested multiplex PCR. Rounds one and two of PCR, each of 9 to 11 cycles, were primed with TRBV1-TRBV30 forward primers and a C-beta reverse primer. TCRdb reprocessed the multiplex PCR reads via MiXCR and lists one record per CDR3 protein. The table records 95,000 to 100,000 distinct CDR3 sequences, around two thirds of them present only once. From unsorted bulk tissue weighing roughly 17-31 mg, DNA and RNA were co-extracted. Patients showed chronic HBV infection and an absence of prior treatment.

The sample comprised liver tumor tissue from sampling region 2. The subset here: tumor region T2, inferior pole. The receptor was derived from a woman aged 55-69 years with primary liver carcinoma and hepatitis B virus infection. V gene TRBV28 combines with J gene TRBJ1-4; tentative D call: TRBD1 (6 bases). CDR3 DNA: TGTGCCAGCAGGGACAGCATAACTAATGAAAAACTGTTTTTT. Amino acid sequence: CASRDSITNEKLFF.